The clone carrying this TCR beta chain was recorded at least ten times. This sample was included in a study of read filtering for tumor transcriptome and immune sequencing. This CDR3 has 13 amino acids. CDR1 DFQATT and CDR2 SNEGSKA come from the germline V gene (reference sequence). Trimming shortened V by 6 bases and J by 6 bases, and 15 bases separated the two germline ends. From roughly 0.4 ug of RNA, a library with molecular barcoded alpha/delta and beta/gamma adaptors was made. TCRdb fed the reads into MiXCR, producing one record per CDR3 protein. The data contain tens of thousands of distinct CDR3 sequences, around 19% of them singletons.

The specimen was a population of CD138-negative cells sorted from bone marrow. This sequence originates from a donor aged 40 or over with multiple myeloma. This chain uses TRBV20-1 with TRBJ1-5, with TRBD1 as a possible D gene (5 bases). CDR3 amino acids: CSAIGDESQPQHF. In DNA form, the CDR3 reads TGCAGTGCAATCGGGGACGAAAGTCAGCCCCAGCATTTT.